Presented here are 21 T cell receptor beta chains from one specimen sequenced in a study of PD-1 blockade in mismatch repair-deficient tumors. TCRdb's table, derived via immunoSEQ multiplex PCR, lists solely in-frame clones and lacks some. The profile shows some 120,000 clones, roughly nine tenths of them singletons. The starting material was peripheral blood, obtained 44 weeks after starting pembrolizumab. The receptors shown here come from an adult with mismatch repair-deficient cancer.

This CDR3 is CASSFSGLDTNTGELFF. The CDR3 DNA reads as TGTGCCAGCAGCTTCTCGGGACTAGACACGAACACCGGGGAGCTGTTTTTT. The chain recombines TRBV5-4 with TRBJ2-2, with TRBD2 identical over 8 bases. Germline assignment: CDR1 SGHNT and CDR2 YYREEE (reference sequence). The CDR3 is made up of 17 amino acids. With V trimmed by 2 bases and J by 0 bases, 6 bases remained unmatched.

The chain couples TRBV7-2 to TRBJ2-7, with 8 bases lining up with TRBD2. The V segment lost 0 bases and the J segment 2 bases; nucleotides outside the gene matches: 3. The CDR3 length is 15 residues. Germline V gene sequence: CDR1 SGHTA, CDR2 FQGNSA. The chain's CDR3 is CASSLAGSGAYEQYF. DNA of the CDR3: TGTGCCAGCAGCTTAGCTGGTAGCGGGGCCTACGAGCAGTACTTC.

The chain carries TRBV18 and TRBJ1-3; no clear D gene. This CDR3 contains 13 residues. The germline gives CDR1 KGHSH, CDR2 LQKENI. V was trimmed by 2 bases and J by 4 bases, leaving 6 bases between them. CDR3 coding DNA: TGTGCCAGCTCACCAGAGGTCGGAAACACCATATATTTT. It encodes CASSPEVGNTIYF.

This clone was detected a few times. V gene TRBV4-2 combines with J gene TRBJ2-1; no firm D call. V lost 0 bases, J lost 3 bases, and 9 bases lay in between. Per the germline V gene, CDR1 is LGHNA and CDR2 is YNFKEQ. CDR3 length equals 15 residues. This chain's CDR3 is CASSQDGRIYNEQFF. Written as DNA, the CDR3 is TGTGCCAGCAGCCAAGATGGTAGAATCTACAATGAGCAGTTCTTC.

This clone was found a few times. The chain recombines TRBV5-1 with TRBJ1-2; D perhaps matches TRBD1 (5 bases). Trimming took 4 bases from V and 5 from J, leaving 12 bases between them. Per germline, CDR1 SGHRS and CDR2 YFSETQ. The CDR3 contains 13 residues. The DNA for the CDR3 is TGCGCCAGCAGCCCTGACAGTCCGTATGGCTACACCTTC. Its protein is CASSPDSPYGYTF.

The V gene is TRBV29-1, the J gene TRBJ2-1; TRBD2 matches 11 bases. The CDR3 has 15 residues. Trimming took 6 bases from V and 2 from J; bases not matched to a gene: 6. Germline loops: CDR1 SQVTM, CDR2 ANQGSEA. The DNA of the CDR3 is TGCAGCGTCGTTCTAGCGGGAGGACCCTACAATGAGCAGTTCTTC. This translates into CSVVLAGGPYNEQFF.

The V call is TRBV13, the J call TRBJ2-1; TRBD2 agrees at 9 bases. With 4 bases clipped from V and 7 bases from J, the junction kept 8 bases outside the gene matches. CDR1 and CDR2 from the germline V gene are PRHDT and FYEKMQ (reference sequence). The CDR3 runs 15 residues. CDR3 protein: CASSSLAGDVNEQFF. Written as DNA, the CDR3 is TGTGCCAGCAGCTCCTTAGCGGGAGACGTAAATGAGCAGTTCTTC.

The genes are TRBV25-1 and TRBJ2-2; D is undetermined. Deletions cut 2 bases from V and 6 bases from J, with 10 bases between. This CDR3 comprises 14 residues. Germline V gives CDR1 MGHDK, CDR2 SYGVNS. The CDR3 DNA is TGTGCCAGCAGTGAAGGTCGAGGTTCCGGGGAGCTGTTTTTT. Amino acids: CASSEGRGSGELFF.

This clone was counted only a few times. Other DNA sequences in the sample encode the same CDR3. The chain combines TRBV5-4 with TRBJ2-5; D not certain. The CDR3 has 11 amino acids. Trimming left V 0 bases short and J 3 bases short, with 0 bases between. CDR1 and CDR2 from the germline V gene are SGHNT and YYREEE (reference sequence). This chain's CDR3 is CASSLEETQYF. The CDR3 coding sequence is TGTGCCAGCAGCTTGGAAGAGACCCAGTACTTC.

The rearrangement uses TRBV4-3 and TRBJ2-1; possibly TRBD2 for D (6 bases). Germline V gene data show CDR1 as LGHNA and CDR2 as YSLEER. The germline V and J ends were trimmed by 2 bases and 5 bases, with 7 bases remaining between them. The CDR3 is made up of 13 amino acids. CDR3 amino acids: CASSQRTNNEQFF. The CDR3 coding sequence is TGCGCCAGCAGCCAAAGGACTAACAATGAGCAGTTCTTC.

This rearrangement joins TRBV27 to TRBJ2-6; TRBD1 aligns across 7 bases. The germline gives CDR1 MNHEY, CDR2 SMNVEV (reference sequence). The ends lost 7 bases at V and 2 bases at J; junction bases unmatched: 2. CDR3 size: 14 residues. For the CDR3, the DNA is TGTGCCAGCAAAACAGGGGCTGGGGCCAACGTCCTGACTTTC. Its translation: CASKTGAGANVLTF.

The chain is built from TRBV7-2 and TRBJ2-5; TRBD1 aligns across 7 bases. CDR3 size: 13 residues. The junction had 3 bases not matched to a gene; V was cut back by 7 bases and J by 1 base. Germline CDR1 reads SGHTA; CDR2 reads FQGNSA. The CDR3 DNA is TGTGCCAGCAAAGGACAGGCCCAAGAGACCCAGTACTTC. It specifies CASKGQAQETQYF.

Only a few counts were recorded for this clone. The genes are TRBV29-1 and TRBJ1-2; D perhaps matches TRBD1 (5 bases). This CDR3 contains 10 residues. CDR1 is SQVTM and CDR2 is ANQGSEA in the germline V gene. V was trimmed by 4 bases and J by 8 bases, leaving 8 bases between them. CDR3 sequence reads: CSVAGDGYTF. CDR3 sequence (DNA): TGCAGCGTTGCTGGGGACGGCTACACCTTC.

This chain links TRBV7-9 with TRBJ2-7; D not resolved. V lost 5 bases and J lost 2, with 13 bases in between. CDR3 length: 14 amino acids. CDR1 is SEHNR and CDR2 is FQNEAQ in the germline V gene (reference sequence). As DNA, the CDR3 is TGTGCCAGCAGCCCTCCGGTACCCACCTACGAGCAGTACTTC. It encodes CASSPPVPTYEQYF.

This chain links TRBV28 with TRBJ2-5; possible D gene TRBD1, 6 bases. V lost 3 bases to trimming and J lost 5 bases, with 19 bases between them. The CDR3 spans 16 residues. The germline CDR1 and CDR2 sequences are MDHEN and SYDVKM. CDR3 sequence reads: CASSLAWVGAEETQYF. The CDR3 DNA reads as TGTGCCAGCAGTTTGGCTTGGGTGGGGGCTGAGGAGACCCAGTACTTC.

This clone turned up a few times. The V call is TRBV6-6, the J call TRBJ2-7; a possible D gene is TRBD1 (6 bases). Germline V gene data show CDR1 as MNHNY and CDR2 as SVGAGI (reference sequence). This CDR3 contains 15 residues. With 5 bases removed from V and 5 bases from J, the gap between germline ends came to 19 bases. The chain's CDR3 is CASSTGSFGDNEQYF. As DNA, the CDR3 is TGTGCCAGCAGTACGGGGTCGTTCGGGGACAACGAGCAGTACTTC.

The chain carries TRBV7-9 and TRBJ2-7; TRBD1 is a possible D gene (6 bases). The CDR3 is 13 amino acids. Germline loops: CDR1 SEHNR, CDR2 FQNEAQ (reference sequence). The V and J ends lost 4 bases and 2 bases respectively, with 9 bases between them. This CDR3 reads CASSSQGPYEQYF. The CDR3 nucleotides are TGTGCCAGCAGCTCACAGGGCCCCTACGAGCAGTACTTC.

The chain is built from TRBV7-9 and TRBJ2-4; D uncertain. The CDR3 is made up of 15 amino acids. Germline V gene lookup returns CDR1 SEHNR and CDR2 FQNEAQ (reference sequence). The V end lost 3 bases, the J end lost 0 bases, and 9 bases lay between the germline ends. CDR3 amino acids: CASSFTTLAKNIQYF. CDR3 DNA: TGTGCCAGCAGCTTCACGACTTTAGCCAAAAACATTCAGTACTTC.

V and J are TRBV19 and TRBJ2-5, with D maybe TRBD2 (5 bases). Germline-derived CDR1 and CDR2 are LNHDA and SQIVND (reference sequence). The CDR3 contains 15 residues. V was cut by 4 bases and J by 2 bases, with 14 bases left in between. The DNA of the CDR3 is TGTGCCAGTAGTAGGCTAGGCCGGACTCAAGAGACCCAGTACTTC. Amino acids: CASSRLGRTQETQYF. The complete variable domain, with remaining parts taken from reference TRBV19 and TRBJ2-5, reads DGGITQSPKYLFRKEGQNVTLSCEQNLNHDAMYWYRQDPGQGLRLIYYSQIVNDFQKGDIAEGYSVSREKKESFPLTVTSAQKNPTAFYLCASSRLGRTQETQYFGPGTRLLVL.

In its sample, this clone is medium-sized. The rearrangement uses TRBV2 and TRBJ2-1; 10 nucleotides match TRBD1. CDR1 is SNHLY and CDR2 is FYNNEI in the germline V gene. CDR3 length: 17 residues. With 6 bases clipped from V and 8 bases from J, the junction kept 16 bases outside the gene matches. The CDR3 spells CASRIDPKGQGYDEQFF. The CDR3 coding sequence is TGTGCCAGCAGAATCGACCCGAAGGGACAGGGGTATGATGAGCAGTTCTTC.

V gene TRBV2 combines with J gene TRBJ2-1; D not certain. This CDR3 is 15 amino acids long. The V gene lost 10 bases and the J gene lost 2 bases, with 18 bases spanning the gap. Germline assignment: CDR1 SNHLY and CDR2 FYNNEI. The CDR3 sequence: CATNGPAQTYNEQFF. Here the CDR3 DNA reads TGTGCCACCAATGGACCCGCGCAGACCTACAATGAGCAGTTCTTC.